This is a list of T cell receptor beta chains from one sample in a study of T cell responses to AZD1222 COVID-19 vaccine. Clones were sequenced by immunoSEQ multiplex PCR, and TCRdb holds only the in-frame ones, with some missing. The sample has about 150,000 clones; roughly 94% are singletons. Sequencing was performed on peripheral blood, taken on day 0 of AZD1222 vaccination. These receptors were obtained from an adult in good health. The CDR3 runs from the conserved cysteine through the conserved F or W. Fields, in order: clone size, D gene, V gene, J gene, CDR3 DNA, CDR3 protein. A D gene is named only where the DNA matches it firmly. Clone size appears in some rows only: once, few, many, or a class for an expanded clone.

clone_size: once; d_call: TRBD1; v_call: TRBV11-2; j_call: TRBJ2-5; cdr3_nt: TGTGCCAGCAGCTTGGGACAGGTGTCGGGATACCAAGAGACCCAGTACTTC; cdr3_aa: CASSLGQVSGYQETQYF
clone_size: .; d_call: .; v_call: TRBV6-5; j_call: TRBJ1-2; cdr3_nt: TGTGCCAGCAGTTACTCAGCCCTTAAGGCCTATGGCTACACCTTC; cdr3_aa: CASSYSALKAYGYTF
clone_size: .; d_call: .; v_call: TRBV28; j_call: TRBJ1-2; cdr3_nt: TGTGCCAGCAGTCCACATGAAGTGCGGAACCTATGGGGCTACACCTTC; cdr3_aa: CASSPHEVRNLWGYTF
clone_size: .; d_call: .; v_call: TRBV4-3; j_call: TRBJ2-1; cdr3_nt: TGCGCCAGCAGCCAAGCTCGAAGCGGAGGGGCCTACCCCTCCTACAATGAGCAGTTCTTC; cdr3_aa: CASSQARSGGAYPSYNEQFF
clone_size: .; d_call: TRBD1; v_call: TRBV3-1/TRBV3-2; j_call: TRBJ1-4; cdr3_nt: TGTGCCAGCAGCTACCGGGACAGGGGTCCCCTGTTTTTT; cdr3_aa: CASSYRDRGPLFF
clone_size: .; d_call: TRBD1; v_call: TRBV7-9; j_call: TRBJ1-2; cdr3_nt: TGTGCCAGCAGCCATTCCGGGACAGTAAACTATGGCTACACCTTC; cdr3_aa: CASSHSGTVNYGYTF
clone_size: .; d_call: .; v_call: TRBV6-2/TRBV6-3; j_call: TRBJ2-3; cdr3_nt: TGTGCCAGCAGTTACGGGCGGGAATATAGCACAGATACGCAGTATTTT; cdr3_aa: CASSYGREYSTDTQYF
clone_size: .; d_call: TRBD2; v_call: TRBV2; j_call: TRBJ2-3; cdr3_nt: TGTGCCAGCAGTAGTAGCGGGAGTCAGTCAGATACGCAGTATTTT; cdr3_aa: CASSSSGSQSDTQYF
clone_size: .; d_call: .; v_call: TRBV28; j_call: TRBJ1-2; cdr3_nt: TGTGCCAGCAGTTTAGCCCGACGATTCTATGGCTACACCTTC; cdr3_aa: CASSLARRFYGYTF
clone_size: .; d_call: .; v_call: TRBV27; j_call: TRBJ1-6; cdr3_nt: TGTGCCAGCAGCCAAGGGGCCACCTATAATTCACCCCTCCACTTT; cdr3_aa: CASSQGATYNSPLHF
clone_size: .; d_call: .; v_call: TRBV2; j_call: TRBJ1-1; cdr3_nt: TGTGCCAGCAAGGGACGGATGGACACTGAAGCTTTCTTT; cdr3_aa: CASKGRMDTEAFF
clone_size: .; d_call: .; v_call: TRBV19; j_call: TRBJ1-1; cdr3_nt: TGTGCCACTAAAGGGGCAGGGCTCGGTGAAGCTTTCTTT; cdr3_aa: CATKGAGLGEAFF
clone_size: .; d_call: TRBD1; v_call: TRBV6-4; j_call: TRBJ2-2; cdr3_nt: TGTGCCAGCAGTGGTACAACAGGGGGCTCCGGGGAGCTGTTTTTT; cdr3_aa: CASSGTTGGSGELFF
clone_size: .; d_call: .; v_call: TRBV25-1; j_call: TRBJ1-1; cdr3_nt: TGTGCCAGCATCGCGTTGGGGGGGAGCCCTGAAGCTTTCTTT; cdr3_aa: CASIALGGSPEAFF
clone_size: .; d_call: .; v_call: TRBV15; j_call: TRBJ2-2; cdr3_nt: TGTGCCACCAGCCGTCAGTATGGTGGGACGAGCAGTACCGGGGAGCTGTTTTTT; cdr3_aa: CATSRQYGGTSSTGELFF
clone_size: .; d_call: .; v_call: TRBV7-6; j_call: TRBJ2-6; cdr3_nt: TGTGCCAGCAGCTTAGCGCCTCAGTTCTCTGGGGCCAACGTCCTGACTTTC; cdr3_aa: CASSLAPQFSGANVLTF
clone_size: .; d_call: .; v_call: TRBV5-4; j_call: TRBJ1-2; cdr3_nt: TGTGCCAGCAGCTTGCACAGGGAAGGCTACACCTTC; cdr3_aa: CASSLHREGYTF
clone_size: .; d_call: TRBD1; v_call: TRBV28; j_call: TRBJ1-5; cdr3_nt: TGTGCCAGCAGAACGAGACAGGGCTATAATCAGCCCCAGCATTTT; cdr3_aa: CASRTRQGYNQPQHF
clone_size: .; d_call: TRBD1; v_call: TRBV5-6; j_call: TRBJ1-4; cdr3_nt: TGTGCCAGCAGCTTAGGACAGGGGGAGGCAACTAATGAAAAACTGTTTTTT; cdr3_aa: CASSLGQGEATNEKLFF
clone_size: .; d_call: .; v_call: TRBV19; j_call: TRBJ1-1; cdr3_nt: TGTGCCAGTAGTATTAACCGGGGATCCACTGAAGCTTTCTTT; cdr3_aa: CASSINRGSTEAFF